These 5 T cell receptor beta chains came from one sample sequenced in a study of blood T cells in healthy people across ages (dated by TCRdb to about 2015). The method behind the library was 5' RACE. The instrument was an Illumina HiSeq 2500. A second PCR of roughly 6 to 12 cycles was run with a J-beta primer mix and a sample-barcoded 5' primer. The public reads were quality trimmed at Q25 with fastp and then assembled into clones with MiXCR by TCRdb, keeping productive beta chains. Entries are consolidated by CDR3 protein sequence, retaining the most common genes and DNA. The sample data list 1.5 million to 2 million distinct CDR3 sequences, and almost 35% of these were observed just once. Roughly 10% of the sample goes to the ten largest clones. Sequences were obtained from blood. The receptors were gathered from a woman younger than 45 in good health.

This clonotype was detected a few times. This sequence joins TRBV30 and TRBJ2-5; TRBD2 agrees at 13 bases. The CDR3 length is 16 residues. Germline values: CDR1 GTSNPN, CDR2 SVGIG (reference sequence). J lost 1 base, V lost 4 bases, and 6 bases had no gene match. Here the CDR3 DNA reads TGTGCCTGGACTAGAGGACTAGCGGGGGCCCAAGAGACCCAGTACTTC. This encodes CAWTRGLAGAQETQYF.

The genes are TRBV29-1 and TRBJ1-1, with D possibly matching TRBD1 (5 bases). The germline V gene encodes CDR1 SQVTM and CDR2 ANQGSEA. The ends were cut back, 4 bases at V and 4 bases at J, with 13 bases in the middle. This CDR3 spans 13 amino acids. CDR3 DNA: TGCAGCGTTGGCTTGGGGGGAGGCACTGAAGCTTTCTTT. This codes for CSVGLGGGTEAFF. Supplemented by reference TRBV29-1 and TRBJ1-1, the full variable domain reads SAVISQKPSRDICQRGTSLTIQCQVDSQVTMMFWYRQQPGQSLTLIATANQGSEATYESGFVIDKFPISRPNLTFSTLTVSNMSPEDSSIYLCSVGLGGGTEAFFGQGTRLTVV.

This clonotype was picked up a small number of times. The chain is built from TRBV20-1 and TRBJ1-4; weak D call: TRBD1 (5 bases). This CDR3 has 15 amino acids. Deletions cut 0 bases from V and 8 bases from J, with 16 bases between. Looked up from germline, CDR1 is DFQATT and CDR2 is SNEGSKA (reference sequence). DNA for the CDR3: TGCAGTGCTAGAGATATAGAAGGGGAGGGAGAAAAACTGTTTTTT. This encodes CSARDIEGEGEKLFF.

Comments on this clonotype: The junction differs from germline at one of its ends, possibly a read error. The chain combines TRBV20-1 with TRBJ1-4, with 8 bases aligning to TRBD1. Germline lookup yields CDR1 DFQATT and CDR2 SNEGSKA (reference sequence). The CDR3 spans 14 residues. As DNA, the CDR3 is TGCAGTGTTAGAGATTCGACAGGGGACGAAAAACTGTTTTTT. It is translated as CSVRDSTGDEKLFF.

The chain couples TRBV4-1 to TRBJ2-1; no clear D. The V and J ends lost 0 bases and 9 bases respectively, with 12 bases between them. CDR1 is MGHRA and CDR2 is YSYEKL in the germline V gene. The CDR3 is 14 amino acids. The chain's CDR3 is CASSQESPSREQFF. Written as DNA, the CDR3 is TGCGCCAGCAGCCAAGAATCTCCAAGCCGTGAGCAGTTCTTC.